This is a list of T cell receptor beta chains from one sample in a study of T cell responses to AZD1222 COVID-19 vaccine. The data were produced by immunoSEQ multiplex PCR, yet TCRdb's version contains in-frame clones alone and is incomplete. There are under 120,000 clones in the sample; about 90% occur only once, and about 2.5% lies in the top ten. The sample in question was peripheral blood, obtained 28 days after the second AZD1222 dose. The receptors shown here come from an adult who received the AZD1222 COVID-19 vaccine. Both conserved end residues are part of each CDR3. The D gene is left open where the match is weak. Where a row states a size, it is once, few, many or the class of an expanded clone; other rows omit it.

clone_size: -
j_call: TRBJ2-7
d_call: TRBD1
v_call: TRBV12-3/TRBV12-4
cdr3_aa: CASSLRVLGQEYF
cdr3_nt: TGTGCCAGCAGTTTACGCGTATTGGGACAGGAGTACTTC

clone_size: -
j_call: TRBJ2-7
d_call: -
v_call: TRBV9
cdr3_aa: CASSVATGQLYEQYF
cdr3_nt: TGTGCCAGCAGCGTAGCTACCGGACAGTTGTACGAGCAGTACTTC

clone_size: -
j_call: TRBJ2-1
d_call: -
v_call: TRBV5-1
cdr3_aa: CASSLRVFYEQFF
cdr3_nt: TGCGCCAGCAGCTTGCGAGTATTCTATGAGCAGTTCTTC

clone_size: -
j_call: TRBJ1-4
d_call: -
v_call: TRBV18
cdr3_aa: CASSPRAGRDEKLFF
cdr3_nt: TGTGCCAGCTCACCACGGGCAGGGAGGGATGAAAAACTGTTTTTT

clone_size: once
j_call: TRBJ2-7
d_call: -
v_call: TRBV3-1/TRBV3-2
cdr3_aa: CASSQPGSAYEQYF
cdr3_nt: TGTGCCAGCAGCCAACCCGGGAGTGCCTACGAGCAGTACTTC

clone_size: -
j_call: TRBJ2-1
d_call: TRBD2
v_call: TRBV19
cdr3_aa: CASTLGLAGYNEQFF
cdr3_nt: TGTGCCAGTACCCTGGGACTAGCGGGCTACAATGAGCAGTTCTTC

clone_size: once
j_call: TRBJ1-1
d_call: -
v_call: TRBV5-1
cdr3_aa: CASSLSGAQRNTEAFF
cdr3_nt: TGCGCCAGCAGCTTGTCTGGCGCCCAAAGGAACACTGAAGCTTTCTTT

clone_size: -
j_call: TRBJ1-1
d_call: -
v_call: TRBV5-6
cdr3_aa: CASSLREADTEAFF
cdr3_nt: TGTGCCAGCAGCCTTCGCGAGGCTGACACTGAAGCTTTCTTT

clone_size: -
j_call: TRBJ2-1
d_call: -
v_call: TRBV11-2
cdr3_aa: CASSLDPTTEQFF
cdr3_nt: TGTGCCAGCAGCTTAGATCCCACAACCGAGCAGTTCTTC

clone_size: -
j_call: TRBJ1-1
d_call: -
v_call: TRBV7-2
cdr3_aa: CASSPDKAYTEAFF
cdr3_nt: TGTGCCAGCAGCCCCGACAAAGCCTACACTGAAGCTTTCTTT

clone_size: -
j_call: TRBJ2-3
d_call: TRBD2
v_call: TRBV6-1
cdr3_aa: CASSEALAGADTQYF
cdr3_nt: TGTGCCAGCAGTGAAGCGCTAGCGGGAGCAGATACGCAGTATTTT

clone_size: -
j_call: TRBJ1-4
d_call: -
v_call: TRBV28
cdr3_aa: CASSSYPVGLANEKLFF
cdr3_nt: TGTGCCAGCAGTTCCTACCCGGTGGGTCTGGCTAATGAAAAACTGTTTTTT

clone_size: -
j_call: TRBJ1-1
d_call: TRBD1
v_call: TRBV5-4
cdr3_aa: CASSWGTGLNTEAFF
cdr3_nt: TGTGCCAGCAGCTGGGGGACAGGCCTGAACACTGAAGCTTTCTTT

clone_size: -
j_call: TRBJ1-5
d_call: -
v_call: TRBV4-1
cdr3_aa: CASSQVTGSNQPQHF
cdr3_nt: TGCGCCAGCAGCCAAGTCACAGGGAGCAATCAGCCCCAGCATTTT

clone_size: -
j_call: TRBJ1-6
d_call: -
v_call: TRBV15
cdr3_aa: CATSVEANSPLHF
cdr3_nt: TGTGCCACCTCGGTGGAGGCTAATTCACCCCTCCACTTT

clone_size: -
j_call: TRBJ1-2
d_call: TRBD1
v_call: TRBV5-4
cdr3_aa: CASSPQTGGRDYGYTF
cdr3_nt: TGTGCCAGCAGCCCGCAAACAGGGGGAAGGGATTATGGCTACACCTTC

clone_size: once
j_call: TRBJ1-1
d_call: -
v_call: TRBV5-1
cdr3_aa: CASSLDWRTMTFF
cdr3_nt: TGCGCCAGCAGCTTGGATTGGCGGACGATGACTTTCTTT

clone_size: -
j_call: TRBJ2-3
d_call: TRBD2
v_call: TRBV7-2
cdr3_aa: CASRSLAGKLDTQYF
cdr3_nt: TGTGCCAGCAGGTCACTAGCGGGAAAATTGGATACGCAGTATTTT

clone_size: -
j_call: TRBJ1-3
d_call: TRBD1
v_call: TRBV6-5
cdr3_aa: CASSGTGYSGNTIYF
cdr3_nt: TGTGCCAGCAGCGGGACAGGCTACTCTGGAAACACCATATATTTT

clone_size: -
j_call: TRBJ2-5
d_call: -
v_call: TRBV28
cdr3_aa: CASGTWTGLSQETQYF
cdr3_nt: TGTGCCAGCGGGACTTGGACAGGCCTGTCACAAGAGACCCAGTACTTC

clone_size: -
j_call: TRBJ2-2
d_call: TRBD2
v_call: TRBV7-8
cdr3_aa: CASSLGLANGELFF
cdr3_nt: TGTGCCAGCAGCTTAGGACTAGCAAACGGGGAGCTGTTTTTT

clone_size: -
j_call: TRBJ1-5
d_call: TRBD1
v_call: TRBV5-5
cdr3_aa: CASSFRQGKQPQHF
cdr3_nt: TGTGCCAGCAGTTTCAGACAGGGGAAGCAGCCCCAGCATTTT

clone_size: once
j_call: TRBJ2-7
d_call: -
v_call: TRBV7-2
cdr3_aa: CASSFVISEQYF
cdr3_nt: TGTGCCAGCAGCTTTGTCATCTCTGAGCAGTACTTC

clone_size: -
j_call: TRBJ2-1
d_call: TRBD2
v_call: TRBV5-1
cdr3_aa: CASSLVSGAEIYNEQFF
cdr3_nt: TGCGCCAGCAGCTTGGTTAGCGGGGCGGAGATCTACAATGAGCAGTTCTTC